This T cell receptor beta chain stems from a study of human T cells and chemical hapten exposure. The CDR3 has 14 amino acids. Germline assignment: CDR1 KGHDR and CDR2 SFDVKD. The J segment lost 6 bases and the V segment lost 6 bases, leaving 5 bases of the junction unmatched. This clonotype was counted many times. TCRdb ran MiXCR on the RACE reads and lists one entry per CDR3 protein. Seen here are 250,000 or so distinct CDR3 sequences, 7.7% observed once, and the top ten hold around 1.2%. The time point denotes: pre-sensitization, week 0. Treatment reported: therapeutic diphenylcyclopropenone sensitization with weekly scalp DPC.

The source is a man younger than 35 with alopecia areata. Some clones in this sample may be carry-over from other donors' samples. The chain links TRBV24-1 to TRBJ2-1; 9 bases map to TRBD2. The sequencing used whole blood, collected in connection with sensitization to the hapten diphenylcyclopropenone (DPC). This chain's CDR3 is CATSPPTSGNEQFF. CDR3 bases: TGTGCCACCAGTCCGCCGACTAGCGGCAATGAGCAGTTCTTC.